This T cell receptor (beta chain) was found in a study of Ad26.COV2.S vaccination and SARS-CoV-2 variants. Broader study findings: There was reportedly substantial breadth in spike-specific CD8+ and CD4+ T cell responses after vaccination. Estimates derived from TCR breadth and depth analyses may have underestimated total T cell responses. Compared with placebo recipients, vaccine recipients had higher spike-specific TCR breadth.

V shed 0 bases, J shed 1 base, and the junction held 13 bases outside the gene matches. CDR1 ENHRY and CDR2 SYGVKD come from the germline V gene. CDR3 length: 20 residues. Method: immunoSEQ multiplex PCR; TCRdb's copy keeps in-frame clones and lacks some. The table shows 150,000 to 200,000 clones, with about 83% occurring only once. Remarks on this clone: Its target is unknown.

The chain is built from TRBV10-3 and TRBJ2-3, with TRBD2 matching over 10 bases. The sequencing here drew on peripheral blood, taken after recovery from COVID-19. The TCR was taken from a human donor who had recovered from COVID-19. The CDR3 DNA follows: TGTGCCATCAGTGAGTCGGGCCTAGCGGGAGTTAGGGAGGGCACAGATACGCAGTATTTT. This translates into CAISESGLAGVREGTDTQYF.